This is a list of T cell receptor beta chains from one sample in a study of human T cells and chemical hapten exposure. MiXCR was run by TCRdb on the RACE reads, yielding one entry per CDR3 protein. The profile covers 340,000 or so distinct CDR3 sequences, with 6% to 8.5% appearing a single time and 7.5% to 9% taken by the ten largest. This specimen was whole blood, taken in connection with sensitization to the hapten diphenylcyclopropenone (DPC). The receptors were sampled from a woman younger than 35 with alopecia areata. Some clones in this sample may be carry-over from other donors' samples. The CDR3 runs from the conserved cysteine through the conserved F or W. The order of the fields is J gene, V gene, clone size, D gene, CDR3 DNA, CDR3 protein. A D gene is named only where the DNA matches it firmly. Some rows have no size entry. The others give once, few or many, or a class for an expanded clone.

>TRBJ1-6|TRBV25-1|few|NA
TGTGCCAGCGGTCCGGGACACTCAAGGCTAAATTCACCCCTCCACTTT
CASGPGHSRLNSPLHF
>TRBJ2-2|TRBV7-8|NA|TRBD1
TGTGCCAGCAGCTGGCGACCGGGACAGGACGCTGGGGAGCTGTTTTTT
CASSWRPGQDAGELFF
>TRBJ1-2|TRBV6-6|NA|NA
TGTGCCAGCAGCCCCCTTGACGGAAACTATGGCTACACCTTC
CASSPLDGNYGYTF
>TRBJ2-3|TRBV29-1|few|TRBD2
TGCAGCGTTGATGACAACGGGGGGGCAATAGATACGCAGTATTTT
CSVDDNGGAIDTQYF
>TRBJ2-1|TRBV11-2|NA|NA
TGTGCCAGCAGCCCCACGGGGGGCCAATCCTACAATGAGCAGTTCTTC
CASSPTGGQSYNEQFF
>TRBJ2-5|TRBV3-2|few|NA
TGTGCCAGCGGTCAAAAGGAGACCCAGTACTTC
CASGQKETQYF
>TRBJ2-7|TRBV7-8|NA|NA
TGTGCCAGCAGCTCTACGGGGGGACAGACCTACGAGCAGTACTTC
CASSSTGGQTYEQYF
>TRBJ2-2|TRBV6-6|few|TRBD1
TGTGCCAGCAGACCCCGGGACAGGGCGTACACCGGGGAGCTGTTTTTT
CASRPRDRAYTGELFF
>TRBJ1-2|TRBV29-1|few|TRBD1
TGCAGCGCACCGGGACAGGGGCGTCCTGGCTACACCTTC
CSAPGQGRPGYTF
>TRBJ1-3|TRBV7-8|few|NA
TGTGCCAGCAGCACGCTCCCAGAGGGAGCTGGAAACACCATATATTTT
CASSTLPEGAGNTIYF
>TRBJ2-2|TRBV24-1|many|TRBD1
TGTGCCTCATCAGAAACAGGGGACACCGGGGAGCTGTTTTTT
CASSETGDTGELFF
>TRBJ2-1|TRBV12-3/TRBV12-4|few|NA
TGTGCCAGCAGTTCGTCGACGGCGGGGAGCGATGAGCAGTTCTTC
CASSSSTAGSDEQFF
>TRBJ2-5|TRBV3-1|few|NA
TGTGCCAGCAGCCAAGAAGGGAAGGCCCAGTACTTC
CASSQEGKAQYF
>TRBJ1-4|TRBV13|NA|TRBD1
TGTGCCAGCAGCCACACAGGGGCCAACCCCAAACTGTTTTTT
CASSHTGANPKLFF
>TRBJ1-1|TRBV12-3/TRBV12-4|many|NA
TGTGCCAGCAGTTTCTCAGGAGGGCTCACTGAAGCTTTCTTT
CASSFSGGLTEAFF
>TRBJ1-1|TRBV4-1|NA|NA
TGCGCCAGCAGCCAACATTGGACACGGGGGGGCACTGAAGCTTTCTTT
CASSQHWTRGGTEAFF
>TRBJ2-3|TRBV6-5|NA|TRBD2
TGTGCCAGCAGAAAACTAGCGGGGGTTAGCACAGATACGCAGTATTTT
CASRKLAGVSTDTQYF
>TRBJ2-3|TRBV20-1|NA|TRBD2
TGCAGTGCTCCCCCTCTTGTGCGGGGGAACACAGATACGCAGTATTTT
CSAPPLVRGNTDTQYF
>TRBJ2-1|TRBV6-6|NA|NA
TGTGCCAGCAGTTACTTGACACAACCCCCCCTCAATGAGCAGTTCTTC
CASSYLTQPPLNEQFF
>TRBJ2-1|TRBV29-1|many|NA
TGCAGCGTTGAAACCACCAATGAGCAGTTCTTC
CSVETTNEQFF
>TRBJ2-3|TRBV9|many|NA
TGTGCCAGCAGCGCGAGGACAGGCACAGATACGCAGTATTTT
CASSARTGTDTQYF
>TRBJ2-7|TRBV4-3|many|TRBD1
TGCGCCAGCAGCCAAGACCCGTGGACAGGGTACTACGAGCAGTACTTC
CASSQDPWTGYYEQYF
>TRBJ2-7|TRBV7-2|many|TRBD1
TGTGCCAGCAGCTTAGGATACTCGGGACAGGGCTCCTACGAGCAGTACTTC
CASSLGYSGQGSYEQYF
>TRBJ1-6|TRBV6-5|NA|TRBD1
TGTGCCAGCAGTTACTCGAAGCTGGGGACAGGGGACGATTCACCCCTCCACTTT
CASSYSKLGTGDDSPLHF
>TRBJ1-2|TRBV12-3/TRBV12-4|NA|TRBD1
TGTGCCAGCAGCACGGGACAGACTTATGGCTACACCTTC
CASSTGQTYGYTF
>TRBJ1-1|TRBV29-1|NA|NA
TGCAGCGTTAGGGGACTCAGGGAAGACACTGAAGCTTTCTTT
CSVRGLREDTEAFF
>TRBJ1-1|TRBV12-3/TRBV12-4|few|NA
TGTGCCAGCAGCATACAGGGTATGGGCACTGAAGCTTTCTTT
CASSIQGMGTEAFF
>TRBJ2-3|TRBV6-5|many|TRBD2
TGTGCCAGCAGTTTAGCGGGGGAGTTGGGCACAGATACGCAGTATTTT
CASSLAGELGTDTQYF
>TRBJ2-1|TRBV27|many|NA
TGTGCCAGCAGTTTAAACAGGAATGAGCAGTTCTTC
CASSLNRNEQFF
>TRBJ2-1|TRBV28|many|NA
TGTGCCAGCAGCCCCTCTGACTTGTTCCGGGCCCGGGGTCACAATGAGCAGTTCTTC
CASSPSDLFRARGHNEQFF
>TRBJ2-3|TRBV7-9|many|NA
TGTGCCAGCAGCTGGGCCAGCACAGATACGCAGTATTTT
CASSWASTDTQYF
>TRBJ1-1|TRBV6-2/TRBV6-3|many|NA
TGTGCCAGCAGACAGACAGCCACTGAAGCTTTCTTT
CASRQTATEAFF
>TRBJ1-4|TRBV7-8|NA|NA
TGTGCCAGCAGCTTAGTAGGAGGGGTACATGAAAAACTGTTTTTT
CASSLVGGVHEKLFF